This T cell receptor beta chain was observed in a study of blood T cells in healthy people across ages. This clonotype was observed a handful of times. No antigen is known for it. Primed by a sample-barcoded 5' primer and a J-beta primer mix, a second PCR proceeded for roughly 7 to 12 cycles. Each cDNA molecule was tagged by a template-switch adaptor with 12 random nucleotides. Via MiXCR, TCRdb re-called the 5' RACE reads, giving one row per CDR3 protein. The sample lists over 1,500,000 distinct CDR3 sequences, approximately 50% occurring once. Germline CDR1 is MGHDK and CDR2 is SYGVNS. Between the trimmed V and J ends, which lost 5 bases and 6 bases, there was a span of 8 bases. This CDR3 is 11 amino acids long. Findings and limits, study-wide: The fall in TCR beta diversity per million T cells was roughly linear with age.

The chain couples TRBV25-1 to TRBJ2-7, with D uncertain. Sequenced material: blood. This clonotype was obtained from a middle-aged woman in good health. Here the CDR3 reads CASSPLVEQYF. Written as DNA, the CDR3 is TGTGCCAGCAGTCCCCTGGTCGAGCAGTACTTC.